Listed below are T cell receptor beta chains from one sample, sequenced in a study of regulatory T cells in long-lasting Graves disease. One entry per CDR3 protein, called by TCRdb with MiXCR from the multiplex PCR reads. The repertoire includes a few hundred thousand distinct CDR3 sequences, about 14% of them detected once, and approximately 15% sits in the top ten. The data were also submitted as part of a second study, on T cells in Graves' hyperthyroidism and ophthalmopathy.

The sample consisted of peripheral blood mononuclear cells (PBMCs), taken at new diagnosis, from a patient treated with antithyroid drugs. The receptors derive from a woman in her 50s with Graves disease. The CDR3 runs from the conserved cysteine through the conserved F or W. The order of the fields is clone size, J gene, V gene, D gene, CDR3 DNA, CDR3 protein. D genes are given only for firm matches. Size values are once, few and many counts, or a class for expanded clones, and some rows have none.

clone size: many; J gene: TRBJ1-4; V gene: TRBV7-2; D gene: -; CDR3 DNA: TGTGCCAGCAGCTCCTCACAGGTGAAGAGTGGTGAAAAACTGTTTTTT; CDR3 protein: CASSSSQVKSGEKLFF
clone size: many; J gene: TRBJ2-1; V gene: TRBV6-2/TRBV6-3; D gene: -; CDR3 DNA: TGTGCCAGCAGTTACTCTGACATCGGTGGGTCCTACAATGAGCAGTTCTTC; CDR3 protein: CASSYSDIGGSYNEQFF
clone size: many; J gene: TRBJ2-7; V gene: TRBV12-3/TRBV12-4; D gene: TRBD1; CDR3 DNA: TGTGCCAGCAGTCTTATGACAGGGGATTACGAGCAGTACTTC; CDR3 protein: CASSLMTGDYEQYF
clone size: -; J gene: TRBJ2-7; V gene: TRBV4-2; D gene: -; CDR3 DNA: TGTGCCAGCAGCCTCTCCCATGGGGCCTCTTTTTACGAGCAGTACTTC; CDR3 protein: CASSLSHGASFYEQYF
clone size: -; J gene: TRBJ1-5; V gene: TRBV20-1; D gene: -; CDR3 DNA: TGCAGTGCTAGAGCTGGGGGGCAGCCCCAGCATTTT; CDR3 protein: CSARAGGQPQHF
clone size: many; J gene: TRBJ2-7; V gene: TRBV20-1; D gene: -; CDR3 DNA: TGCAGCGCCTCGGTCCTCCGGGCTGCTACCTACGAGCAGTACTTC; CDR3 protein: CSASVLRAATYEQYF
clone size: -; J gene: TRBJ2-5; V gene: TRBV18; D gene: TRBD2; CDR3 DNA: TGTGCCAGCTCGTTCGGGGGAGGGCGAAAGGAGACCCAGTACTTC; CDR3 protein: CASSFGGGRKETQYF
clone size: -; J gene: TRBJ2-7; V gene: TRBV24-1; D gene: -; CDR3 DNA: TGTGCCACCAGTGTGAGACAGAGCTACGAGCAGTACTTC; CDR3 protein: CATSVRQSYEQYF
clone size: many; J gene: TRBJ2-7; V gene: TRBV20-1; D gene: -; CDR3 DNA: TGCAGTGCTAGAGATGAGGACAGAGGCTACGAGCAGTACTTC; CDR3 protein: CSARDEDRGYEQYF
clone size: few; J gene: TRBJ2-1; V gene: TRBV5-1; D gene: -; CDR3 DNA: TGCGCCAGCAGCTTGTCCCCTAGCCTACCTAACAATGAGCAGTTCTTC; CDR3 protein: CASSLSPSLPNNEQFF
clone size: -; J gene: TRBJ1-2; V gene: TRBV7-2; D gene: -; CDR3 DNA: TGTGCCAGCAGCCGGGGTGACTATGGCTACACCTTC; CDR3 protein: CASSRGDYGYTF
clone size: few; J gene: TRBJ2-1; V gene: TRBV7-9; D gene: -; CDR3 DNA: TGTGCCAGCAGCCCCAGACAGAACGATGAGCAGTTCTTC; CDR3 protein: CASSPRQNDEQFF